The clone carrying this T cell receptor beta chain was found once. Its antigen is currently unknown. This entry belongs to a study of siplizumab effects on memory and regulatory T cells. Overall study results and limits: Mappable alloreactive CD4+ clones came from Treg cells under 80% of the time on average with siplizumab, against 25% to 30% in controls. The authors could not assign a naive or memory phenotype to roughly 80-97% of proliferating CD4+ or CD8+ clones. Naive T cells looked more diverse than memory cells and looked like major alloresponse contributors.

For every sample, 90,000 to 100,000 TCR templates were assayed. The repertoire was sequenced with immunoSEQ multiplex PCR; TCRdb's copy has only in-frame clones and lacks some. The repertoire has about 120,000 clones, roughly 94% of them found once; the top ten carry approximately 1.8%. The sequence came from a human donor in good health. The sample taken for sequencing was non-Treg CD4+ T cells sorted from blood.

The CDR3 DNA reads as TGTGCCAGCAGCTTAACCCCCTGGGAGGGATTGAACTATGGCTACACCTTC. Its protein is CASSLTPWEGLNYGYTF. The rearrangement links TRBV7-9 to TRBJ1-2; D is unclear. Trimming left V 2 bases short and J 2 bases short, with 18 bases between. The CDR3 is made up of 17 amino acids. The germline CDR1 and CDR2 sequences are SEHNR and FQNEAQ (reference sequence).